This T cell receptor beta chain was recovered during a study of high-grade serous ovarian cancer treatment subgroups. Germline V CDR1 and CDR2: KGHSH, LQKENI. With 1 base removed from V and 1 base from J, the gap between germline ends came to 4 bases. The CDR3 runs to 13 residues. General observations from the study: Repertoire similarity ranged about 0.1 to 0.85 between tumors of one patient.

With respect to this clone: The antigen remains undetermined.

Only in-frame clones appear in the TCRdb table, and some are missing; sequencing was by immunoSEQ multiplex PCR. This table holds some 33,000 clones, 70% to 80% found once. Tumor samples were taken before definitive surgery or chemotherapy. This receptor was taken from a human donor with high-grade serous ovarian cancer. Sample: tumor tissue. This chain joins TRBV18 and TRBJ2-5; unclear D gene. The CDR3 coding sequence is TGTGCCAGCTCACCACGAGCCCAAGAGACCCAGTACTTC. It specifies CASSPRAQETQYF.